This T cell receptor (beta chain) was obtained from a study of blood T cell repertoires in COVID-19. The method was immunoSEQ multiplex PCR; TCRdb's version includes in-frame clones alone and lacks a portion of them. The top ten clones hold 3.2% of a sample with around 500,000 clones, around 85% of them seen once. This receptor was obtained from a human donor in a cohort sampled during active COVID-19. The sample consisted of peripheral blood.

Here the CDR3 DNA reads TGCAGCGTCCACGGACAGGGGGCTGGTATTGAGCAGTTCTTC. Its translation: CSVHGQGAGIEQFF. The chain couples TRBV29-1 to TRBJ2-1; 11 bases fit TRBD1. Looked up from germline, CDR1 is SQVTM and CDR2 is ANQGSEA. The junction had 10 bases not matched to a gene; V was cut back by 6 bases and J by 9 bases. The CDR3 spans 14 residues.